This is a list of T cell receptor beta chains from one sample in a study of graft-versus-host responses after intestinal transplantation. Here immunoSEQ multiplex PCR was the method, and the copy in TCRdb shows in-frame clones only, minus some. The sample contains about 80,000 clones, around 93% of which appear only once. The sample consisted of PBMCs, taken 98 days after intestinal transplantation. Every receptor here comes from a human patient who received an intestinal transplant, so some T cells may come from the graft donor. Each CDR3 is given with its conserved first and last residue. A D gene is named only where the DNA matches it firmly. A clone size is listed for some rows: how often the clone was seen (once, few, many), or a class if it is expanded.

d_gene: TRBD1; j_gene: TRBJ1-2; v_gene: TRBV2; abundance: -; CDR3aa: CASSASDRAYGYTF; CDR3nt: TGTGCCAGCAGTGCCTCGGACAGGGCCTATGGCTACACCTTC
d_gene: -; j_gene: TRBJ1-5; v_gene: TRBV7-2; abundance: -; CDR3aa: CASSLDAGRVHF; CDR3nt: TGTGCCAGCAGCTTAGATGCGGGGCGAGTACATTTT
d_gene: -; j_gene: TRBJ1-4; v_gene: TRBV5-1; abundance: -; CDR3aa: CASRAGGEKLFF; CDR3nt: TGCGCCAGCAGGGCCGGGGGGGAAAAACTGTTTTTT
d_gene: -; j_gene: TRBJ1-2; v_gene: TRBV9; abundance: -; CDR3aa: CASSVDGGPYGYTF; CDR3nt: TGTGCCAGCAGCGTAGATGGAGGTCCCTATGGCTACACCTTC
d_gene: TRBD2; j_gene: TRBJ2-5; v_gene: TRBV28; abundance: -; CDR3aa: CASSFPSGEYQETQYF; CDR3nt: TGTGCCAGCAGTTTCCCTAGCGGGGAGTACCAAGAGACCCAGTACTTC
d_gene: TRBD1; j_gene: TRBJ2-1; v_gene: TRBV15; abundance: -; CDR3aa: CATSRGTGGYNEQFF; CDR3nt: TGTGCCACCAGCAGAGGGACAGGGGGATACAATGAGCAGTTCTTC
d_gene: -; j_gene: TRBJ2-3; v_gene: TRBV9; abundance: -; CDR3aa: CASSVGHPRLDTQYF; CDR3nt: TGTGCCAGCAGCGTAGGGCATCCTAGACTAGATACGCAGTATTTT
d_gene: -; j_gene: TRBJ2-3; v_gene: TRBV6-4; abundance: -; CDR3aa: CASSAAASTDTQYF; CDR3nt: TGTGCCAGCAGTGCTGCAGCTAGCACAGATACGCAGTATTTT
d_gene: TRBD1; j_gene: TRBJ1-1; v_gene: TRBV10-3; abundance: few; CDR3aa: CATHTGGTEAFF; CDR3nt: TGTGCCACCCATACAGGGGGCACTGAAGCTTTCTTT
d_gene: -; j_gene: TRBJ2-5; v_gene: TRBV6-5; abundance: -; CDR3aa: CASSERRVGTQYF; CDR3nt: TGTGCCAGCAGTGAACGCAGGGTGGGGACCCAGTACTTC
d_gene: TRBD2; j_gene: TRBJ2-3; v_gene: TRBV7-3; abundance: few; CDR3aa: CASSLLAGDTQYF; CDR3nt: TGTGCCAGCAGCTTACTAGCGGGAGATACGCAGTATTTT
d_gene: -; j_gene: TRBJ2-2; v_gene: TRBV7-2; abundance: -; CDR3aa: CASSLAGELFF; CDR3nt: TGTGCCAGCAGCTTAGCCGGGGAGCTGTTTTTT
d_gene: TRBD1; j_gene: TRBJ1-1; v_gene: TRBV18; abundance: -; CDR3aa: CASSPTGVNTEAFF; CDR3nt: TGTGCCAGCTCACCAACAGGGGTGAACACTGAAGCTTTCTTT
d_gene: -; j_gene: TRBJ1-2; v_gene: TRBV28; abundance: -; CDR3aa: CAGSFDRWGYGYTF; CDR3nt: TGTGCCGGCAGTTTCGACAGGTGGGGGTATGGCTACACCTTC
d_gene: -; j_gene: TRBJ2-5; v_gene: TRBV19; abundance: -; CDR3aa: CASSMRTVQETQYF; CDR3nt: TGTGCCAGTAGTATGCGGACGGTTCAAGAGACCCAGTACTTC
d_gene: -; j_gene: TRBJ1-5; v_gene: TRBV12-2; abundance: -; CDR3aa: CASRWKVSGLNQPQHF; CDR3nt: TGTGCAAGTCGCTGGAAGGTGTCAGGACTCAATCAGCCCCAGCATTTT
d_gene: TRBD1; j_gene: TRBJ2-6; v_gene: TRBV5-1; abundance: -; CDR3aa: CASSPKDRLGTGANVLTF; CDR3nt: TGCGCCAGCAGCCCGAAGGACAGGCTGGGCACTGGGGCCAACGTCCTGACTTTC
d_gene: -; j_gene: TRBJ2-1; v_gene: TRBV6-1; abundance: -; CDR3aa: CASSIGLFEQFF; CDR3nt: TGTGCCAGCAGTATCGGACTTTTTGAGCAGTTCTTC
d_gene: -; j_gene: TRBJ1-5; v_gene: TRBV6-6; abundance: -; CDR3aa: CASRKGGDNSNQPQHF; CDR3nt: TGTGCCAGCAGGAAAGGGGGTGATAATAGCAATCAGCCCCAGCATTTT
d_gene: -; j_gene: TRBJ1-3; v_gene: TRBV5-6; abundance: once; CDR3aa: CASTQIRGKKGNTIYF; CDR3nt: TGTGCCAGCACCCAGATTCGCGGAAAGAAAGGAAACACCATATATTTT
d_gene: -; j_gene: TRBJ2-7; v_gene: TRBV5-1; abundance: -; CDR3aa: CASSLVSSGAYEQYF; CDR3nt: TGCGCCAGCAGCTTAGTAAGTTCAGGTGCCTACGAGCAGTACTTC
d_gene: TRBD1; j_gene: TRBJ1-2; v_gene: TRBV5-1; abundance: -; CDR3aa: CASSWDRDYGYTF; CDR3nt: TGCGCCAGCAGTTGGGACAGGGACTATGGCTACACCTTC
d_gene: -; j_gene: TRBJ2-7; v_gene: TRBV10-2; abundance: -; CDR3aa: CASSDSGADEQYF; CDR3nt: TGCGCCAGCAGTGATTCAGGGGCCGACGAGCAGTACTTC